Only one count was recorded for the clone carrying this T cell receptor (beta chain). The antigen is unknown. This sample is drawn from a study of cytomegalovirus exposure and HLA in healthy donors. Study findings and constraints: The likely explanation for a cluster of highly shared sequence variants was sequencing artifact.

The CDR3 length is 16 residues. The germline V gene has CDR1 GTSNPN and CDR2 SVGIG (reference sequence). The V gene lost 2 bases and the J gene lost 0 bases, with 14 bases spanning the gap. The PCR made use of 60 Vbeta and 13 Jbeta primers. Generated by immunoSEQ multiplex PCR, the TCRdb table keeps only in-frame clones and is missing some. Of about 110,000 clones detected, around four fifths appear once; the ten largest clones hold around 2.9%. The V and J genes are TRBV30 and TRBJ2-1, with TRBD2 as a possible D gene (6 bases). This clonotype originated in a woman aged 60-75 years in good health and CMV-seropositive. Sample: PBMCs. The CDR3 DNA follows: TGTGCCTGGAGTTGGTGGAGGGGCTTCTCCTACAATGAGCAGTTCTTC. It is translated as CAWSWWRGFSYNEQFF.